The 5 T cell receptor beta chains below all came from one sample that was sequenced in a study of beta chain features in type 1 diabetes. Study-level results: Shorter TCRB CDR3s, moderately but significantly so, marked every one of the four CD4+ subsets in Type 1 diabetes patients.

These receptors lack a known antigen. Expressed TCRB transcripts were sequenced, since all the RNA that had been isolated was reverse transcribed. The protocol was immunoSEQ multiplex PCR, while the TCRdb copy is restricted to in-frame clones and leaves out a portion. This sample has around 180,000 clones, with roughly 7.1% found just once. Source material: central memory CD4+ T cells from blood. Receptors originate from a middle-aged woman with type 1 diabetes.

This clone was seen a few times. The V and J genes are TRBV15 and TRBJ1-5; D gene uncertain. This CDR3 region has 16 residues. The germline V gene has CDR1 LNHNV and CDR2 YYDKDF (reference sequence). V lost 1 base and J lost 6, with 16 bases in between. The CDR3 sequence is CATSRGSGELSQPQHF. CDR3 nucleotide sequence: TGTGCCACCAGCAGAGGTTCCGGGGAGTTAAGTCAGCCCCAGCATTTT.

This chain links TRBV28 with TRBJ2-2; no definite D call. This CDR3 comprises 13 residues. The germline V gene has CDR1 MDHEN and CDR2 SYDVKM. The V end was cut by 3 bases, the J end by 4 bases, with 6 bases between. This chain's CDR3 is CASSFRPTGELFF. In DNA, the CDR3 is TGTGCCAGCAGTTTCCGTCCCACCGGGGAGCTGTTTTTT.

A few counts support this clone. The chain's CDR3 is CSVGLAGRQYF. In DNA, the CDR3 is TGCAGCGTTGGACTAGCCGGTCGGCAGTACTTC. The chain carries TRBV29-1 and TRBJ2-7; 7 bases are a match to TRBD2. Germline V gene data show CDR1 as SQVTM and CDR2 as ANQGSEA. The V segment lost 4 bases and the J segment 9 bases; nucleotides outside the gene matches: 6. CDR3 size: 11 residues.

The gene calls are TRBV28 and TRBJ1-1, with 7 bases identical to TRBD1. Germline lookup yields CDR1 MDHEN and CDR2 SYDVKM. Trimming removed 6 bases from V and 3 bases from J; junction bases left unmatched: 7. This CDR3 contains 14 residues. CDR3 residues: CASSPGTAYTEAFF. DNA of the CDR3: TGTGCCAGCAGCCCCGGGACAGCATACACTGAAGCTTTCTTT.

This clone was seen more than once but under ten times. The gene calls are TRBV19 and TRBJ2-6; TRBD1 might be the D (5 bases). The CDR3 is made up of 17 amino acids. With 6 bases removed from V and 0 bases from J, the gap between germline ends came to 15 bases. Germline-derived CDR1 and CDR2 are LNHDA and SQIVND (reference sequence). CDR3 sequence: CASSLQGYSSGANVLTF. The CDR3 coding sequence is TGTGCCAGTAGCCTGCAGGGCTATTCCTCTGGGGCCAACGTCCTGACTTTC.